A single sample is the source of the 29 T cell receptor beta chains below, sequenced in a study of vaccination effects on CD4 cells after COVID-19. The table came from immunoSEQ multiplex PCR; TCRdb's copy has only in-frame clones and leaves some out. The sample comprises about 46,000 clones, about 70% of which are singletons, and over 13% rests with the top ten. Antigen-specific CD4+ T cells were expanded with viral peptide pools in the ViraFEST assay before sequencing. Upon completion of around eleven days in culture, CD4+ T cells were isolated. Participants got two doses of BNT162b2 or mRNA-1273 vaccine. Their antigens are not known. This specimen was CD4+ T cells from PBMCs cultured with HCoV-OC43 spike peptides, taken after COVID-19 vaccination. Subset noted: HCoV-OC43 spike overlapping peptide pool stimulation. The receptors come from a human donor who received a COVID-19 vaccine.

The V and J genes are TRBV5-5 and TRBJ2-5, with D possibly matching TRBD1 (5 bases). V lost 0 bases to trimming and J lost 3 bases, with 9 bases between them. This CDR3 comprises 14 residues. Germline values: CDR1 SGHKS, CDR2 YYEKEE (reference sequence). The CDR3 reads CASSLVKGKETQYF. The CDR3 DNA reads TGTGCCAGCAGCTTGGTGAAGGGGAAAGAGACCCAGTACTTC.

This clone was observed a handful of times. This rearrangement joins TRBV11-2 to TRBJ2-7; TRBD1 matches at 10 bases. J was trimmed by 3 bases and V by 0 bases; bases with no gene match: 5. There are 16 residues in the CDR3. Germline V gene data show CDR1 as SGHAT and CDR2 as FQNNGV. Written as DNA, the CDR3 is TGTGCCAGCAGCTTAGATTGGGGACAGGGGATCTACGAGCAGTACTTC. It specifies CASSLDWGQGIYEQYF.

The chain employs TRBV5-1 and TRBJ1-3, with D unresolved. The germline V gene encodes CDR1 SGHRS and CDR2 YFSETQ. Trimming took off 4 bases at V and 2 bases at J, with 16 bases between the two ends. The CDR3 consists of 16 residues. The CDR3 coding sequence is TGCGCCAGCAGCCCCGGGCCCACCCGGGCTGGAAACACCATATATTTT. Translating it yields CASSPGPTRAGNTIYF. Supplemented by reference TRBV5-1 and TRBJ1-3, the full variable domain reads KAGVTQTPRYLIKTRGQQVTLSCSPISGHRSVSWYQQTPGQGLQFLFEYFSETQRNKGNFPGRFSGRQFSNSRSEMNVSTLELGDSALYLCASSPGPTRAGNTIYFGEGSWLTVV.

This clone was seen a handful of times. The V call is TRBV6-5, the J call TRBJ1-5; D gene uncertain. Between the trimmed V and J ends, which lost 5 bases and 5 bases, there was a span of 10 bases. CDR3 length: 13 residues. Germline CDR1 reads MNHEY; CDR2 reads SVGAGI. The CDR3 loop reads CASSPTRDQPQHF. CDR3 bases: TGTGCCAGCAGTCCCACTCGGGATCAGCCCCAGCATTTT.

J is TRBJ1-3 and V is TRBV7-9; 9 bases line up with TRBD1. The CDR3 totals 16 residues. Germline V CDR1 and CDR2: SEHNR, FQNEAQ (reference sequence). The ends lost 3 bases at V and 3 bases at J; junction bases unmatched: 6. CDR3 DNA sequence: TGTGCCAGCAGCTTGCTCGGACAGGGGATTGGAAACACCATATATTTT. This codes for CASSLLGQGIGNTIYF.

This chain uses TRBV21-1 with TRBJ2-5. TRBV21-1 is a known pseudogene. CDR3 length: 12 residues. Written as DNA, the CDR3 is TGTGCCAGCAGCAACCCCGGCGAGACCCAGTACTTC. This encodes CASSNPGETQYF.

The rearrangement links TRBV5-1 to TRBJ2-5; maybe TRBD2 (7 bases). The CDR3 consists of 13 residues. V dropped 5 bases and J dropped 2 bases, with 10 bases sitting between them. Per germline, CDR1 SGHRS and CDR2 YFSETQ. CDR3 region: CASSKGGQETQYF. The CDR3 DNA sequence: TGCGCCAGCAGTAAGGGGGGGCAAGAGACCCAGTACTTC. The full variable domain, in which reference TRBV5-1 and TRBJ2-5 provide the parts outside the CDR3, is KAGVTQTPRYLIKTRGQQVTLSCSPISGHRSVSWYQQTPGQGLQFLFEYFSETQRNKGNFPGRFSGRQFSNSRSEMNVSTLELGDSALYLCASSKGGQETQYFGPGTRLLVL.

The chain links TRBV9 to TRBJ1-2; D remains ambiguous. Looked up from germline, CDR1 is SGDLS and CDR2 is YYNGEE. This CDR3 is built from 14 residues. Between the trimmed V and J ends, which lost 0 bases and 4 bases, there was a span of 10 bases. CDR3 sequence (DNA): TGTGCCAGCAGCGTAGATTTGGGGAGCTATGGCTACACCTTC. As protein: CASSVDLGSYGYTF.

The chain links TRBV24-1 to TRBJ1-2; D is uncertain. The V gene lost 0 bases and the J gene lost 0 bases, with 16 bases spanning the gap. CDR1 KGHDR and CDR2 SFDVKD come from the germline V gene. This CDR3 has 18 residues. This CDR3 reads CATSDLMEECKANYGYTF. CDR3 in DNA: TGTGCCACCAGTGATTTGATGGAAGAGTGTAAGGCTAACTATGGCTACACCTTC.

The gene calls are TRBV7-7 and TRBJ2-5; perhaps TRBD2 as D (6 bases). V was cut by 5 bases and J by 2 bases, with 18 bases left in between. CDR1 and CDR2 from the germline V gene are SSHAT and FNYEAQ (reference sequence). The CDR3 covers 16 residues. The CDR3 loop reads CASSPGRLVQQETQYF. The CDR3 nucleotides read TGTGCCAGCAGCCCGGGACGACTAGTACAACAAGAGACCCAGTACTTC. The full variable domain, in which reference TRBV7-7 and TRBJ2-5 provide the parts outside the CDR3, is GAGVSQSPRYKVTKRGQDVTLRCDPISSHATLYWYQQALGQGPEFLTYFNYEAQPDKSGLPSDRFSAERPEGSISTLTIQRTEQRDSAMYRCASSPGRLVQQETQYFGPGTRLLVL.

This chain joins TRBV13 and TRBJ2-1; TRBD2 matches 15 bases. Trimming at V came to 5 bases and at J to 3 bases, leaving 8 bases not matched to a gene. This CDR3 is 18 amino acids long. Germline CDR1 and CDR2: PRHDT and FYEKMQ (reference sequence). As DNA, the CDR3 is TGTGCCAGCAGCCGGACTAGCGGGAGGGCTTCCAACTACAATGAGCAGTTCTTC. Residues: CASSRTSGRASNYNEQFF.

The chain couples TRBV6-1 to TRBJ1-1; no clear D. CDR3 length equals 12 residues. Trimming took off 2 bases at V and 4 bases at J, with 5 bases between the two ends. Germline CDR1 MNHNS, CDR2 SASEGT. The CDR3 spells CASSESSTEAFF. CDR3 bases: TGTGCCAGCAGTGAATCGAGCACTGAAGCTTTCTTT.

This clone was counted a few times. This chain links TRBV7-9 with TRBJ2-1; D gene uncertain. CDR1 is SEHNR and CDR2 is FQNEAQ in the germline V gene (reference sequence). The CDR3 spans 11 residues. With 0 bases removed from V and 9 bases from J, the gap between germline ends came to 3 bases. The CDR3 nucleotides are TGTGCCAGCAGCTTAGCTCGTGAGCAGTTCTTC. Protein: CASSLAREQFF.

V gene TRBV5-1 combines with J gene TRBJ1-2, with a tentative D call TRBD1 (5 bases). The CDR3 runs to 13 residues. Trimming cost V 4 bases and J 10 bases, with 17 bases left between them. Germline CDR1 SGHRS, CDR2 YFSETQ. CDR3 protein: CASSPGYPGYYTF. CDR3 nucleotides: TGCGCCAGCAGCCCGGGATACCCAGGGTACTACACCTTC.

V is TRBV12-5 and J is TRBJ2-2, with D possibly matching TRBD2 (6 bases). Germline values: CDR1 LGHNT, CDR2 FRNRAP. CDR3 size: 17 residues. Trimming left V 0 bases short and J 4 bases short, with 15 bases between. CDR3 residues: CASGLVESWEATGELFF. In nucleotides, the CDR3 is TGTGCTAGTGGTTTGGTAGAGTCCTGGGAGGCCACCGGGGAGCTGTTTTTT.

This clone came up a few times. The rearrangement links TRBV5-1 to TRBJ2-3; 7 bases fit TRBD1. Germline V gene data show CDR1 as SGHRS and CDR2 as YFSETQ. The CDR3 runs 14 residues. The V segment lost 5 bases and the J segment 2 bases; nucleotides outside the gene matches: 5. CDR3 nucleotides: TGCGCCAGCAGTAAGGGACAGAACACAGATACGCAGTATTTT. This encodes CASSKGQNTDTQYF.

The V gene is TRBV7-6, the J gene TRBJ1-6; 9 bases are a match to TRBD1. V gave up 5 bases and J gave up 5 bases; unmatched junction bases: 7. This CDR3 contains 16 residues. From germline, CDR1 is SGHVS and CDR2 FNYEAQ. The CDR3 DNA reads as TGTGCCAGCAGCCTCAATACAGGGGGCAATAATTCACCCCTCCACTTT. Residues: CASSLNTGGNNSPLHF.

The CDR3 nucleotides read TGTGCCAGCTCACCACAAGGACAGTCTACGCAGTATTTT. Protein product: CASSPQGQSTQYF. V gene TRBV18 combines with J gene TRBJ2-3, with D possibly matching TRBD1 (6 bases). Germline values: CDR1 KGHSH, CDR2 LQKENI. V was trimmed by 1 base and J by 8 bases, leaving 10 bases between them. This CDR3 comprises 13 residues.

CDR3 in DNA: TGTGCCAGTACAACCCCCAGACAGGGGGTGGATGGCTACACCTTC. Amino acids: CASTTPRQGVDGYTF. The chain carries TRBV2 and TRBJ1-2; 9 nucleotides match TRBD1. V shed 9 bases, J shed 6 bases, and the junction held 14 bases outside the gene matches. The CDR3 has 15 residues. CDR1 and CDR2 (germline): SNHLY, FYNNEI.

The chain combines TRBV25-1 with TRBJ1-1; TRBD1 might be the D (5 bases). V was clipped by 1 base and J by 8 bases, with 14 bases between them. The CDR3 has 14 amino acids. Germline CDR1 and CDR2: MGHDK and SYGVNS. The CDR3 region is CASSESGRVKEAFF. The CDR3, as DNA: TGTGCCAGCAGTGAATCGGGCAGGGTGAAGGAAGCTTTCTTT.

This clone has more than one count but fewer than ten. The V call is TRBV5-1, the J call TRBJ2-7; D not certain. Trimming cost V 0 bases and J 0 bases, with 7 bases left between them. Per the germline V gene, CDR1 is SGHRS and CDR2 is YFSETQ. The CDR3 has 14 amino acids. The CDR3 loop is CASSLEPDSYEQYF. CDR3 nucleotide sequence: TGCGCCAGCAGCTTGGAGCCAGACTCCTACGAGCAGTACTTC. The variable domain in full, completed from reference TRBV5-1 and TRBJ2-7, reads KAGVTQTPRYLIKTRGQQVTLSCSPISGHRSVSWYQQTPGQGLQFLFEYFSETQRNKGNFPGRFSGRQFSNSRSEMNVSTLELGDSALYLCASSLEPDSYEQYFGPGTRLTVT.

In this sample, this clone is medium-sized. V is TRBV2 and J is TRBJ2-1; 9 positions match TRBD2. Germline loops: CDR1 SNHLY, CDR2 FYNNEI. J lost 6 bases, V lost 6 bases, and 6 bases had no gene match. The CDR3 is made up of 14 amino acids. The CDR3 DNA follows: TGTGCCAGCAGGGAAACTAGCGGGCGCAATGAGCAGTTCTTC. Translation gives CASRETSGRNEQFF.

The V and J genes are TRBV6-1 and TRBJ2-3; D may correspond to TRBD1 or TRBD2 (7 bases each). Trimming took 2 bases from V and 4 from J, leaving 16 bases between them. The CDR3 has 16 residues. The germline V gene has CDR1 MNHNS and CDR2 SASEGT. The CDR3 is CASSEFDRAGADTQYF. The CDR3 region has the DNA TGTGCCAGCAGTGAATTTGACAGGGCGGGGGCAGATACGCAGTATTTT.

DNA for the CDR3: TGTGCCAGTAGTGTCTACAATGAGCAGTTCTTC. It codes for CASSVYNEQFF. The chain couples TRBV19 to TRBJ2-1; no reliable D call. Germline V gene data show CDR1 as LNHDA and CDR2 as SQIVND (reference sequence). V gave up 5 bases and J gave up 3 bases, with 2 bases separating them. This CDR3 is built from 11 residues. Together with reference TRBV19 and TRBJ2-1, the CDR3 gives the full variable domain: DGGITQSPKYLFRKEGQNVTLSCEQNLNHDAMYWYRQDPGQGLRLIYYSQIVNDFQKGDIAEGYSVSREKKESFPLTVTSAQKNPTAFYLCASSVYNEQFFGPGTRLTVL.

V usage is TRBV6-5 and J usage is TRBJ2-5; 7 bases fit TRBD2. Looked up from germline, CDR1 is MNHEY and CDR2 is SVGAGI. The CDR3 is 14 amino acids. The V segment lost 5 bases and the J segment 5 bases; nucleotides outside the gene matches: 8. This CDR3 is CASSRTRGWETQYF. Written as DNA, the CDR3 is TGTGCCAGCAGTCGGACTAGGGGTTGGGAGACCCAGTACTTC.

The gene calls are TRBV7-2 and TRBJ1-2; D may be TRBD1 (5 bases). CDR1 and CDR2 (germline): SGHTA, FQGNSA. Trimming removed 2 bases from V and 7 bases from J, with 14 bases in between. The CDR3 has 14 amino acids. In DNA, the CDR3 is TGTGCCAGCAGCTTATCCAGGGATCGATTTGGCTACACCTTC. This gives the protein CASSLSRDRFGYTF.

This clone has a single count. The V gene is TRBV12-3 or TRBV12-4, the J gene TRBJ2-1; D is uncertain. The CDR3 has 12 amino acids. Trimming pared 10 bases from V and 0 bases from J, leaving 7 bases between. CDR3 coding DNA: TGTGCCACATCCCTCTCCTACAATGAGCAGTTCTTC. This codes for CATSLSYNEQFF.

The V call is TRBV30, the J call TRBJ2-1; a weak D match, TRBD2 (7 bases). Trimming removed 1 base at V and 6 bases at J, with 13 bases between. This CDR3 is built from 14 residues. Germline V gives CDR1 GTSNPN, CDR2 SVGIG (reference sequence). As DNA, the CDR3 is TGTGCCTGGAGTGGGGGGGGCTACGTCAATGAGCAGTTCTTC. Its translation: CAWSGGGYVNEQFF. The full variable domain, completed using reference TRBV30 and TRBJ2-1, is SQTIHQWPATLVQPVGSPLSLECTVEGTSNPNLYWYRQAAGRGLQLLFYSVGIGQISSEVPQNLSASRPQDRQFILSSKKLLLSDSGFYLCAWSGGGYVNEQFFGPGTRLTVL.

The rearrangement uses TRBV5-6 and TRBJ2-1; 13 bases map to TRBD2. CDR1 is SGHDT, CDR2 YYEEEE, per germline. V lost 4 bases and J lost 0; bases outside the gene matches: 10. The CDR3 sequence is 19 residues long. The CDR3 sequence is CASSASGTSGKYSYNEQFF. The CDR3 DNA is TGTGCCAGCAGCGCCTCCGGGACTAGCGGGAAATACTCCTACAATGAGCAGTTCTTC.